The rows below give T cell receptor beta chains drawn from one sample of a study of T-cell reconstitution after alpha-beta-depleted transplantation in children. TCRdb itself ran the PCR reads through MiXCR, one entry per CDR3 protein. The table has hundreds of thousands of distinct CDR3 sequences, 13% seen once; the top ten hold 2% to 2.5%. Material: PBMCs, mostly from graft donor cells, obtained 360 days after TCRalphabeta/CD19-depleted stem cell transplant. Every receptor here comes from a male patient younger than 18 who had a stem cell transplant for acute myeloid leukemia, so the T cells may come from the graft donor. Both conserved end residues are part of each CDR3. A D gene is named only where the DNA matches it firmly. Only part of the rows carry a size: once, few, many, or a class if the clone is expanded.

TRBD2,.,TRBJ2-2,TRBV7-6,CASSLATSGSGELFF,TGTGCCAGCAGCTTAGCGACTAGCGGGTCCGGGGAGCTGTTTTTT
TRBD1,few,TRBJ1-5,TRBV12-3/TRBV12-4,CASSPHRGSYSNQPQHF,TGTGCCAGCAGTCCCCACAGGGGATCCTATAGCAATCAGCCCCAGCATTTT
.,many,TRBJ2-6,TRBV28,CASGGQGTGANVLTF,TGTGCCAGCGGAGGTCAGGGGACTGGGGCCAACGTCCTGACTTTC
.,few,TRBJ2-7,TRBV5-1,CASSPRGGVPEQYF,TGCGCCAGCAGCCCCAGGGGGGGGGTTCCCGAGCAGTACTTC
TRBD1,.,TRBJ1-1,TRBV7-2,CASSSVQGATEAFF,TGTGCCAGCAGCTCAGTACAGGGGGCCACTGAAGCTTTCTTT
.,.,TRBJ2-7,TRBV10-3,CAISESSGDGEQYF,TGTGCCATCAGTGAGTCATCAGGGGACGGCGAGCAGTACTTC
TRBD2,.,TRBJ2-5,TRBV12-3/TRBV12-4,CASSLLTSEETQYF,TGTGCCAGCAGTCTCCTGACTAGCGAAGAGACCCAGTACTTC
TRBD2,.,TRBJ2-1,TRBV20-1,CSAGGGLGSEGYNEQFF,TGCAGTGCTGGGGGGGGTTTAGGGTCAGAGGGGTACAATGAGCAGTTCTTC
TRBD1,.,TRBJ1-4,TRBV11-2,CASSLRPTGGREKLFF,TGTGCCAGCAGCTTACGTCCTACAGGGGGCCGGGAAAAACTGTTTTTT
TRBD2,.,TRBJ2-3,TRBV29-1,CSVVVSGGQDTQYF,TGCAGCGTTGTGGTTAGCGGGGGCCAGGATACGCAGTATTTT
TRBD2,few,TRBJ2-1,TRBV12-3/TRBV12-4,CASSFAAGVAYNEQFF,TGTGCCAGCAGTTTTGCGGCGGGAGTGGCCTACAATGAGCAGTTCTTC
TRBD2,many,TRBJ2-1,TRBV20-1,CSAHETSGRAYEQFF,TGCAGTGCTCATGAGACTAGCGGGAGGGCCTATGAGCAGTTCTTC
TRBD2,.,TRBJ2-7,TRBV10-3,CAISVGLASSYEQYF,TGTGCCATCAGTGTCGGACTAGCCTCCTCCTACGAGCAGTACTTC
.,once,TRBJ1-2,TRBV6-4,CASSDSPGLGYTF,TGTGCCAGCAGTGACTCCCCAGGGTTAGGCTACACCTTC
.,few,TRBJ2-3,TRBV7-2,CASSLQVSDTDTQYF,TGTGCCAGCAGCTTACAAGTTTCAGACACAGATACGCAGTATTTT
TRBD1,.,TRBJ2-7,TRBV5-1,CASSKRQGRLAYEQYF,TGCGCCAGCAGCAAAAGACAGGGGCGCCTTGCCTACGAGCAGTACTTC
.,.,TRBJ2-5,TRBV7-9,CASSLARVRETQYF,TGTGCCAGCAGCTTAGCGCGGGTACGCGAGACCCAGTACTTC
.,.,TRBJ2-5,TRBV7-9,CATMTRDLGQETQYF,TGTGCCACCATGACCAGGGACCTGGGGCAAGAGACCCAGTACTTC
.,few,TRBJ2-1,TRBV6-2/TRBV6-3,CASSPSGTLGVEQFF,TGTGCCAGCAGTCCTTCCGGGACGCTTGGGGTTGAGCAGTTCTTC
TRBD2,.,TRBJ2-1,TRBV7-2,CASSSWTGTRAYNEQFF,TGTGCCAGCAGCTCCTGGACCGGGACTAGAGCCTACAATGAGCAGTTCTTC
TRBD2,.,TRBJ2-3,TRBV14,CASSPLGLGTDTQYF,TGTGCCAGCAGCCCCCTGGGACTAGGAACAGATACGCAGTATTTT
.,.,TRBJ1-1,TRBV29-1,CSVEFIQRNTEAFF,TGCAGCGTTGAATTTATACAGAGGAACACTGAAGCTTTCTTT
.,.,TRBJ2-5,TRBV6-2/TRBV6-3,CASSYVEVATETQYF,TGTGCCAGCAGTTACGTTGAGGTTGCAACGGAGACCCAGTACTTC
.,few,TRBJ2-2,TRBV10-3,CAISHENTGELFF,TGTGCCATCAGTCACGAGAACACCGGGGAGCTGTTTTTT
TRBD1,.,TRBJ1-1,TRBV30,CGHHRGNTEAFF,TGTGGGCATCACAGGGGAAACACTGAAGCTTTCTTT
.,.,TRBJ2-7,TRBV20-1,CSARAARGGYEQYF,TGCAGTGCTAGGGCAGCTAGAGGAGGGTACGAGCAGTACTTC
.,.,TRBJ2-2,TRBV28,CASSDQGFPNTGELFF,TGTGCCAGCAGTGACCAGGGGTTCCCGAACACCGGGGAGCTGTTTTTT
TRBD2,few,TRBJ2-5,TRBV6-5,CASSYSLASGSVGTQYF,TGTGCCAGCAGTTACTCTTTGGCTAGCGGGAGTGTGGGGACCCAGTACTTC
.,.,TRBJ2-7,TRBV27,CASSFKGVRVEQYF,TGTGCCAGCAGTTTTAAGGGGGTAAGGGTCGAGCAGTACTTC
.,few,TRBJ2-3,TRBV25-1,CASSLIAGTQYF,TGTGCCAGCAGTCTGATTGCTGGTACGCAGTATTTT
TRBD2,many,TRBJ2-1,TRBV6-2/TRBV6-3,CASSYSMRETYNEQFF,TGTGCCAGCAGTTACTCGATGCGGGAGACCTACAATGAGCAGTTCTTC
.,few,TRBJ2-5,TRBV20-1,CSARTTVVTETQYF,TGCAGTGCTAGAACAACAGTCGTTACGGAGACCCAGTACTTC
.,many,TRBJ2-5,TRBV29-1,CSTKGETQYF,TGCAGCACGAAGGGGGAGACCCAGTACTTC
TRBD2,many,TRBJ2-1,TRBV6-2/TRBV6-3,CASSWGRVQRAGVGEQFF,TGTGCCAGCAGTTGGGGCAGGGTCCAACGAGCGGGAGTAGGTGAGCAGTTCTTC
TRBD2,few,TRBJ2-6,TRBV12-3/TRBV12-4,CASSLLAGRFAGANVLTF,TGTGCCAGCAGTTTACTAGCGGGACGGTTTGCTGGGGCCAACGTCCTGACTTTC
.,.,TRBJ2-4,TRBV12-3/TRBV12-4,CASSTTGDPAKNIQYF,TGTGCCAGCAGTACCACCGGAGACCCCGCCAAAAACATTCAGTACTTC
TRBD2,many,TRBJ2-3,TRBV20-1,CSGTSGNTDTQYF,TGCAGTGGGACTAGCGGGAACACAGATACGCAGTATTTT
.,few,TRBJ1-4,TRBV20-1,CSARDLQGPTNEKLFF,TGCAGTGCTAGAGATCTGCAGGGGCCAACTAATGAAAAACTGTTTTTT